The sequence of this T cell receptor beta chain was determined in a study of cytomegalovirus exposure and HLA in healthy donors. As for the study in general: A previous analysis identified 95 million to 140 million unique TCR beta sequences derived from roughly 180 million T cells. Of the donors genotyped, 300 to 500 in all, 81% fell in the Caucasian-associated ancestry cluster. Study-wide points: An assumption of roughly uniform sequencing depth across donors underlay the presence/absence analyses.

Of note for this clone: The antigen remains undetermined.

Germline V lookup: CDR1 MDHEN, CDR2 SYDVKM. CDR3 length: 15 residues. Trimming stripped 3 bases from V and 4 bases from J, with 13 bases between. A multiplex PCR was run with 60 Vbeta primers and 13 Jbeta primers. Only in-frame clones appear in the TCRdb table, and some are missing; sequencing was by immunoSEQ multiplex PCR. The table has roughly 250,000 clones, 80% to 90% seen once. Sequencing was carried out using PBMCs. The chain carries TRBV28 and TRBJ1-5, with D possibly being TRBD1 (5 bases). The source of this sequence is a woman aged 40-49 years in good health and CMV-seropositive. The CDR3 region is CASSFRGLSNQPQHF. As DNA, the CDR3 is TGTGCCAGCAGTTTCCGGGGGTTGAGTAATCAGCCCCAGCATTTT. Based on the CDR3 plus reference TRBV28 and TRBJ1-5, the full variable domain is DVKVTQSSRYLVKRTGEKVFLECVQDMDHENMFWYRQDPGLGLRLIYFSYDVKMKEKGDIPEGYSVSREKKERFSLILESASTNQTSMYLCASSFRGLSNQPQHFGDGTRLSIL.